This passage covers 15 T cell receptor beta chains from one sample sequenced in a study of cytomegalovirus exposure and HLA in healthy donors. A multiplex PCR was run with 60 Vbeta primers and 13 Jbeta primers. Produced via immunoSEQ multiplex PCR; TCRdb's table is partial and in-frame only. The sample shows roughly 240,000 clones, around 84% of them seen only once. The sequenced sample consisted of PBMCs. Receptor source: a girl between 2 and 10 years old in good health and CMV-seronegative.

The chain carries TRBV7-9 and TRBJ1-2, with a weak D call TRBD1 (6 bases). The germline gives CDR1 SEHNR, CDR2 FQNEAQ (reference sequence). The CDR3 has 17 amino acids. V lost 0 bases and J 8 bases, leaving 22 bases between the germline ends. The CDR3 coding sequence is TGTGCCAGCAGCTTAGCCTCGGGACGGACAGTTACCGGCGGCTACACCTTC. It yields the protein CASSLASGRTVTGGYTF.

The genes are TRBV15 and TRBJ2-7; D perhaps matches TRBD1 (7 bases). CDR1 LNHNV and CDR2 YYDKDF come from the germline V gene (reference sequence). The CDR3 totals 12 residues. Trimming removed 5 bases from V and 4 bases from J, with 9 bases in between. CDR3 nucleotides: TGTGCCACCAGCTCAGGGGGGTACGAGCAGTACTTC. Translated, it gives CATSSGGYEQYF.

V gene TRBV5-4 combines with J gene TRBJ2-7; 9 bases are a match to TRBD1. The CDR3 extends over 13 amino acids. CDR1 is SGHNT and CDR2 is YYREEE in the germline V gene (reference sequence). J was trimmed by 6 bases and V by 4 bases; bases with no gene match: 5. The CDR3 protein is CASSDRGFLEQYF. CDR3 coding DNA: TGTGCCAGCAGCGACAGGGGGTTCCTCGAGCAGTACTTC.

Written as DNA, the CDR3 is TGCAGCGTTGAAGATCTTGGGGAGCGCTACACCTTC. Amino acid sequence: CSVEDLGERYTF. The chain is built from TRBV29-1 and TRBJ1-2; D gene ambiguous. CDR1 and CDR2 from the germline V gene are SQVTM and ANQGSEA. The CDR3 has 12 amino acids. Deletions cut 0 bases from V and 9 bases from J, with 11 bases between.

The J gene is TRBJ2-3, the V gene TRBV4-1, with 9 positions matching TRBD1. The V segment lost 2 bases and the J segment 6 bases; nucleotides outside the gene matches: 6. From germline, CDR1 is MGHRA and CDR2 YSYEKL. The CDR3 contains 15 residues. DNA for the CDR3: TGCGCCAGCAGCCAACTTACAGGGGGCGGGGATACGCAGTATTTT. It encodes CASSQLTGGGDTQYF.

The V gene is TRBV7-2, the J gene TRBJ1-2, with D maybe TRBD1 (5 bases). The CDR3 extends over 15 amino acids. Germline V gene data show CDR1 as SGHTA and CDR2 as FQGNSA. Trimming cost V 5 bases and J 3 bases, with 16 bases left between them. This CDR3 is CASSLRQPAYYGYTF. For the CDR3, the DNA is TGTGCCAGCAGCCTCCGACAGCCCGCCTACTATGGCTACACCTTC.

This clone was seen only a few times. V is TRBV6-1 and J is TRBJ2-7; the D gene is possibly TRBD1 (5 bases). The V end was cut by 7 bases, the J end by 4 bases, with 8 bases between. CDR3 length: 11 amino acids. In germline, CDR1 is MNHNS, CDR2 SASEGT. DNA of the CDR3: TGTGCCAGCAAGAACAGGTACGAGCAGTACTTC. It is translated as CASKNRYEQYF.

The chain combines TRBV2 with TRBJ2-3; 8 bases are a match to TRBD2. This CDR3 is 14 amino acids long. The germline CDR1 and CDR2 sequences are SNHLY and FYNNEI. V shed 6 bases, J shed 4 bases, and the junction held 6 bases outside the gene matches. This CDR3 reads CASRLAGPSDTQYF. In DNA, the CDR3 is TGTGCCAGCAGATTAGCGGGGCCGTCAGATACGCAGTATTTT.

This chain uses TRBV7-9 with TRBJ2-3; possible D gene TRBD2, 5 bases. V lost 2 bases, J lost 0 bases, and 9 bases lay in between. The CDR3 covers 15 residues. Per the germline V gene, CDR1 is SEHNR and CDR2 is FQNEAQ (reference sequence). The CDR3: CASSLPGVSTDTQYF. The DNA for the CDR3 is TGTGCCAGCAGCTTACCCGGGGTGAGCACAGATACGCAGTATTTT.

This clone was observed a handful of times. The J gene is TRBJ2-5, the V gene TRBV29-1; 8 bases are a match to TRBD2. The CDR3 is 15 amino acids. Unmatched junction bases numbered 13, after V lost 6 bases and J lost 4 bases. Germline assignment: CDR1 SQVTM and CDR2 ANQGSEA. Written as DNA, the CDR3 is TGCAGCGTCCTAATAACCGGGACTAGGTCAGAGACCCAGTACTTC. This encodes CSVLITGTRSETQYF.

The CDR3 here is CASSTQNYGYTF. The CDR3, as DNA: TGTGCCAGCAGTACCCAGAACTATGGCTACACCTTC. The genes are TRBV2 and TRBJ1-2; no firm D call. From germline, CDR1 is SNHLY and CDR2 FYNNEI. This CDR3 has 12 amino acids. Deletions cut 5 bases from V and 2 bases from J, with 6 bases between. Full variable domain (remainder filled in from reference TRBV2 and TRBJ1-2): EPEVTQTPSHQVTQMGQEVILRCVPISNHLYFYWYRQILGQKVEFLVSFYNNEISEKSEIFDDQFSVERPDGSNFTLKIRSTKLEDSAMYFCASSTQNYGYTFGSGTRLTVV.

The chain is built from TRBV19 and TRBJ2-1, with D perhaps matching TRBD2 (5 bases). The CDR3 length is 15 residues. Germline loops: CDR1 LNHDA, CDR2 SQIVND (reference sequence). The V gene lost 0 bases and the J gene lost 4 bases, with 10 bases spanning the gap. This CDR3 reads CASSIEGGLYNEQFF. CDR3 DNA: TGTGCCAGTAGTATAGAGGGCGGGCTTTACAATGAGCAGTTCTTC.

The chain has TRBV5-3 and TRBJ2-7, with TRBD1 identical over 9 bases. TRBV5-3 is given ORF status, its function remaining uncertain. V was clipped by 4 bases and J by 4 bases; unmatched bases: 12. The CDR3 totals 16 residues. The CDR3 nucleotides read TGTGCCAGAAGCCAACCACGAGGACAGGGGATTTACGAGCAGTACTTC. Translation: CARSQPRGQGIYEQYF.

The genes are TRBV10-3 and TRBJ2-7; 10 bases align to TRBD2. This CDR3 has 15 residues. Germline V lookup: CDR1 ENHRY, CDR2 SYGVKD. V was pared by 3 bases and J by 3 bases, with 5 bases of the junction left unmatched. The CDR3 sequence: CAISDLLAGVYEQYF. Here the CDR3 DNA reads TGTGCCATCAGTGACCTGCTAGCGGGAGTCTACGAGCAGTACTTC.

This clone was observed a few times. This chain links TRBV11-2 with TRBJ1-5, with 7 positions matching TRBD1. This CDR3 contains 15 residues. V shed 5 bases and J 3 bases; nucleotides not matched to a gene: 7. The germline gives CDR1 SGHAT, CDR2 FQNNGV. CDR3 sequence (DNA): TGTGCCAGCAGCGCCCCTGGGACAGTCAATCAGCCCCAGCATTTT. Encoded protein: CASSAPGTVNQPQHF.